This TCR beta chain was retrieved from a study of T cell responses to AZD1222 COVID-19 vaccine. About the study: Doses given second, at about 4 or about 12 weeks, were pooled. Notes on the study in general: Just a handful of people given AZD1222 tested seropositive at baseline. An increase in Spike-specific TCR breadth and depth was observed after two AZD1222 doses.

The repertoire was sequenced with immunoSEQ multiplex PCR; TCRdb's copy has only in-frame clones and lacks some. The profile shows about 120,000 clones, approximately 85% of them singletons. Of note for this clone: Its target is not known.

The CDR3 is 18 amino acids. The germline gives CDR1 SNHLY, CDR2 FYNNEI. The V segment lost 7 bases and the J segment 0 bases; nucleotides outside the gene matches: 11. The chain employs TRBV2 and TRBJ2-3, with 12 bases lining up with TRBD2. Sequences were derived from peripheral blood, sampled on day 0 of AZD1222 vaccination. This clonotype originated in an adult in good health. CDR3 sequence (DNA): TGTGCCAGCACTCGGTCTAGCGGGGGGGCGTCTAGCACAGATACGCAGTATTTT. Translation: CASTRSSGGASSTDTQYF.